These 18 T cell receptor beta chains share one sample of origin, sequenced in a study of monozygotic twins with inflammatory bowel disease. Reanalyzing the 5' RACE reads, TCRdb keeps one entry per CDR3 protein, without DNA. The table counts 93,000 or so distinct CDR3 sequences; 1.9% lies in the top ten. The sequencing input was blood. These receptors all come from a human donor with ulcerative colitis or Crohn's disease, or a healthy co-twin of an affected twin (not recorded which).

CDR3 sequence: CSAVLLGQGERSPLHF. This rearrangement joins TRBV20-1 to TRBJ1-6; TCRdb returns TRBD1, unconfirmable since there is no DNA. Germline V CDR1 and CDR2: DFQATT, SNEGSKA (reference sequence). CDR3 length equals 16 residues.

This chain links TRBV28 with TRBJ2-5; TCRdb lists TRBD1, though no DNA is available to test this call. Germline loops: CDR1 MDHEN, CDR2 SYDVKM. There are 12 residues in the CDR3. CDR3 protein: CASSGGLETQYF.

The CDR3 sequence is CSARPILTSGATDTQYF. This rearrangement joins TRBV20-1 to TRBJ2-3; TCRdb picks TRBD2, but there is no DNA to check that call. Germline CDR1 reads DFQATT; CDR2 reads SNEGSKA (reference sequence). The CDR3 is 17 amino acids.

J is TRBJ2-5 and V is TRBV11-2; TCRdb returns TRBD2, unconfirmable since there is no DNA. Germline V lookup: CDR1 SGHAT, CDR2 FQNNGV. This CDR3 contains 14 residues. The CDR3 sequence is CASSLVSVKETQYF. Based on the CDR3 plus reference TRBV11-2 and TRBJ2-5, the full variable domain is EAGVAQSPRYKIIEKRQSVAFWCNPISGHATLYWYQQILGQGPKLLIQFQNNGVVDDSQLPKDRFSAERLKGVDSTLKIQPAKLEDSAVYLCASSLVSVKETQYFGPGTRLLVL.

The J gene is TRBJ2-2, the V gene TRBV7-2; absent DNA, TCRdb's TRBD1 call cannot be checked. The CDR3 is 16 residues long. The V gene's germline CDR1 is SGHTA and CDR2 FQGNSA. CDR3 sequence reads: CASSLFGGVNTGELFF.

The rearrangement uses TRBV6-2 or TRBV6-3 and TRBJ2-3; TCRdb names TRBD2, which stays unverified in the absence of DNA. Germline assignment: CDR1 MNHEY and CDR2 SVGEGT. This CDR3 contains 16 residues. CDR3 in amino acids: CASSYSTGRATDTQYF.

The chain is built from TRBV4-2 and TRBJ1-6; the TRBD1 assignment by TCRdb is unverifiable without DNA. CDR1 is LGHNA and CDR2 is YNFKEQ in the germline V gene. This CDR3 contains 15 residues. CDR3 sequence: CASSQPTGEISPLHF.

The genes are TRBV12-3 or TRBV12-4 and TRBJ2-7. This CDR3 spans 12 amino acids. The CDR3 region is CASSALLYEQYF.

The rearrangement uses TRBV7-9 and TRBJ2-7. Looked up from germline, CDR1 is SEHNR and CDR2 is FQNEAQ (reference sequence). This CDR3 comprises 15 residues. The CDR3 loop reads CASSHTQGNSYEQYF.

V and J are TRBV20-1 and TRBJ2-7; TCRdb proposes TRBD2, but this gene call is untestable without DNA. The CDR3 totals 15 residues. Germline V lookup: CDR1 DFQATT, CDR2 SNEGSKA (reference sequence). CDR3 residues: CSARDNLLPTYEQYF.

V and J are TRBV28 and TRBJ2-7. CDR3 size: 12 residues. The germline gives CDR1 MDHEN, CDR2 SYDVKM. CDR3 loop: CASSLRTSEQYF.

This rearrangement joins TRBV30 to TRBJ1-4; TCRdb returns TRBD1, unconfirmable since there is no DNA. CDR1 and CDR2 from the germline V gene are GTSNPN and SVGIG (reference sequence). The CDR3 contains 17 residues. CDR3 region: CAWSTGTTSTTNEKLFF. Full variable domain (outside the CDR3, taken from reference TRBV30 and TRBJ1-4): SQTIHQWPATLVQPVGSPLSLECTVEGTSNPNLYWYRQAAGRGLQLLFYSVGIGQISSEVPQNLSASRPQDRQFILSSKKLLLSDSGFYLCAWSTGTTSTTNEKLFFGSGTQLSVL.

This sequence joins TRBV20-1 and TRBJ1-2; TCRdb lists TRBD1, though no DNA is available to test this call. The CDR3 runs 17 residues. CDR1 DFQATT and CDR2 SNEGSKA come from the germline V gene (reference sequence). The CDR3 loop is CSAKPAGTGKYFYGYTF.

This chain links TRBV11-2 with TRBJ2-7. The CDR3 contains 11 residues. CDR1 SGHAT and CDR2 FQNNGV come from the germline V gene. CDR3 sequence reads: CATRRQDRQTF.

The chain couples TRBV18 to TRBJ2-7. Germline V gene lookup returns CDR1 KGHSH and CDR2 LQKENI. The CDR3 runs 12 residues. CDR3: CASSPLRNEQYF.

The CDR3 is CASSLTGGGLAGDLSMDEQYF. This chain links TRBV6-4 with TRBJ2-7; without DNA, the TCRdb call of TRBD2 cannot be checked. This CDR3 is built from 21 residues. The germline gives CDR1 MRHNA, CDR2 SNTAGT.

This chain connects TRBV19 to TRBJ2-3. CDR1 and CDR2 from the germline V gene are LNHDA and SQIVND (reference sequence). The length of the CDR3 is 11 residues. CDR3 sequence: CASLYRDTQYF.

This chain joins TRBV20-1 and TRBJ2-2. The germline CDR1 and CDR2 sequences are DFQATT and SNEGSKA (reference sequence). This CDR3 region has 13 residues. CDR3 sequence: CSASEFTTGELFF.